Listed below are T cell receptor beta chains from one sample, sequenced in a study of T cell changes during pregnancy in multiple sclerosis. TCRdb's copy holds only in-frame clones and misses some; the assay was immunoSEQ multiplex PCR. There are tens of thousands of clones in the sample; 95% to 96% occur only once, and over 0.8% lies in the top ten. Sample: peripheral blood, taken in the second trimester of pregnancy. The receptors were sampled from a female donor with multiple sclerosis, enrolled in a pregnancy study. Each CDR3 is given with its conserved first and last residue. Each record gives: clone size, V gene, J gene, D gene, CDR3 protein, CDR3 DNA. D genes are given only for firm matches. Expanded clones get a size class; other rows say once, few or many, or leave the size out.

once,TRBV4-2,TRBJ2-5,TRBD2,CASSHERGEETQYF,TGTGCCAGCAGCCACGAACGGGGGGAGGAGACCCAGTACTTC
-,TRBV11-1,TRBJ2-5,-,CASSYGQRETQYF,TGTGCCAGCAGCTACGGACAGAGAGAGACCCAGTACTTC
-,TRBV18,TRBJ1-4,-,CASSPELYRATNEKLFF,TGTGCCAGCTCACCAGAGTTATACAGAGCAACTAATGAAAAACTGTTTTTT
-,TRBV2,TRBJ1-4,TRBD1,CASSGNRGIGGEKLFF,TGTGCCAGCAGTGGCAACAGGGGGATTGGAGGTGAAAAACTGTTTTTT
-,TRBV7-9,TRBJ1-3,TRBD1,CASSSRQGREAGNTIYF,TGTGCCAGCAGCTCTCGACAGGGTAGGGAGGCTGGAAACACCATATATTTT
-,TRBV30,TRBJ2-1,-,CAWSVTRGYNEQFF,TGTGCCTGGAGTGTCACGCGGGGCTACAATGAGCAGTTCTTC
-,TRBV7-8,TRBJ2-3,TRBD2,CASSPRTSADTQYF,TGTGCCAGCAGCCCCAGGACTAGCGCCGATACGCAGTATTTT
-,TRBV6-6,TRBJ1-5,-,CASVDTPNQPQHF,TGTGCCAGCGTGGACACCCCAAATCAGCCCCAGCATTTT
-,TRBV5-1,TRBJ2-3,-,CASSDPGTDTQYF,TGCGCCAGCAGCGACCCCGGGACAGATACGCAGTATTTT
few,TRBV5-1,TRBJ2-5,-,CASSGRNRETQYF,TGCGCCAGCAGTGGTCGTAACAGGGAGACCCAGTACTTC
-,TRBV5-1,TRBJ2-7,-,CASNWEAGTYEQYF,TGCGCCAGCAACTGGGAGGCTGGCACCTACGAGCAGTACTTC
-,TRBV9,TRBJ2-3,-,CASSFRDWGQEGTDTQYF,TGTGCCAGCAGCTTCCGGGACTGGGGCCAGGAAGGCACAGATACGCAGTATTTT
-,TRBV6-5,TRBJ1-2,-,CASSYGRGYGYTF,TGTGCCAGCAGTTATGGCAGAGGGTATGGCTACACCTTC
-,TRBV5-1,TRBJ2-5,-,CASSNKETQYF,TGCGCCAGCAGCAATAAAGAGACCCAGTACTTC
-,TRBV10-3,TRBJ2-5,TRBD2,CAISEPAGGEETQYF,TGTGCCATCAGTGAGCCCGCGGGGGGGGAAGAGACCCAGTACTTC
-,TRBV18,TRBJ1-1,TRBD1,CASSPETGVITEAFF,TGTGCCAGCTCACCAGAGACAGGGGTGATAACTGAAGCTTTCTTT
-,TRBV12-5,TRBJ2-2,TRBD2,CASGVWTSGNTGELFF,TGTGCTAGTGGGGTTTGGACTAGCGGTAACACCGGGGAGCTGTTTTTT
-,TRBV5-1,TRBJ1-2,TRBD1,CASSLGQGATPIYGYTF,TGCGCCAGCAGCTTGGGGCAGGGGGCGACCCCTATCTATGGCTACACCTTC
-,TRBV7-2,TRBJ2-1,-,CASSLTPQETGKQFF,TGTGCCAGCAGTCTCACTCCCCAAGAAACGGGGAAGCAGTTCTTC
-,TRBV5-1,TRBJ1-1,TRBD1,CASSVTGDYTEAFF,TGCGCCAGCAGCGTAACAGGGGATTACACTGAAGCTTTCTTT
-,TRBV29-1,TRBJ1-1,-,CSVEYRVSEAFF,TGCAGCGTCGAATACAGGGTCTCTGAAGCTTTCTTT
-,TRBV28,TRBJ2-7,-,CASSLSPGQGKNEQYF,TGTGCCAGCAGTTTATCTCCCGGTCAGGGGAAAAACGAGCAGTACTTC
-,TRBV5-1,TRBJ2-1,-,CASSLGPAQKNEQFF,TGCGCCAGCAGCTTGGGGCCCGCCCAGAAGAATGAGCAGTTCTTC
-,TRBV13,TRBJ1-2,-,CASSLTGYGYTF,TGTGCCAGCAGCTTAACAGGCTATGGCTACACCTTC
-,TRBV18,TRBJ1-2,TRBD1,CASSPRTGDGYTF,TGTGCCAGCTCACCTAGGACAGGGGACGGCTACACCTTC
-,TRBV18,TRBJ1-4,TRBD1,CASSGTGRRDEKLFF,TGTGCCAGCTCAGGGACAGGCCGTCGGGATGAAAAACTGTTTTTT
once,TRBV5-4,TRBJ1-1,TRBD1,CASSSTGDTEAFF,TGTGCCAGCAGCTCCACAGGGGACACTGAAGCTTTCTTT
-,TRBV5-1,TRBJ2-6,TRBD1,CASSLATGNGANVLTF,TGCGCCAGCAGCTTGGCGACAGGGAATGGGGCCAACGTCCTGACTTTC
-,TRBV7-3,TRBJ2-3,TRBD2,CASSPQLAGGTDTQYF,TGTGCCAGCAGCCCCCAACTAGCGGGAGGTACAGATACGCAGTATTTT
-,TRBV7-2,TRBJ2-2,-,CASSFLPGLSTGELFF,TGTGCCAGCAGTTTTTTACCGGGACTTAGCACCGGGGAGCTGTTTTTT
few,TRBV28,TRBJ1-5,-,CAFQKGGGNQPQHF,TGTGCCTTTCAGAAGGGAGGCGGCAATCAGCCCCAGCATTTT
-,TRBV19,TRBJ1-2,-,CATSWEGFFPSYTF,TGTGCCACATCCTGGGAGGGCTTCTTTCCGAGCTACACCTTC
-,TRBV7-9,TRBJ2-1,-,CASSPPGDPWPYNEQFF,TGTGCCAGCAGCCCCCCGGGAGACCCCTGGCCCTACAATGAGCAGTTCTTC
-,TRBV4-3,TRBJ2-1,TRBD1,CASSQGAPGEQFF,TGCGCCAGCAGTCAGGGGGCCCCCGGTGAGCAGTTCTTC
-,TRBV2,TRBJ1-3,TRBD1,CASLSSDRGRGNTIYF,TGTGCCAGTCTTAGTTCCGACAGGGGCCGGGGAAACACCATATATTTT
-,TRBV27,TRBJ2-3,-,CASSSQERRDTQYF,TGTGCCAGCAGTTCACAGGAAAGGCGAGATACGCAGTATTTT